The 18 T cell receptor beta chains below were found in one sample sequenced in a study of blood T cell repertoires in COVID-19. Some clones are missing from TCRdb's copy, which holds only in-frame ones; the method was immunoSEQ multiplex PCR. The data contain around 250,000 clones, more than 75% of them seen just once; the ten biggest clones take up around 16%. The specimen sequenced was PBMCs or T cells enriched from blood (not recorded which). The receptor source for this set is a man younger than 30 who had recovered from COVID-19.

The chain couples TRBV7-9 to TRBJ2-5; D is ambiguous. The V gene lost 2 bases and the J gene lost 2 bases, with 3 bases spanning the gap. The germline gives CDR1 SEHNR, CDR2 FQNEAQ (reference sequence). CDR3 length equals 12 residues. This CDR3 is CASSLQQETQYF. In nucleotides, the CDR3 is TGTGCCAGCAGCTTACAACAAGAGACCCAGTACTTC.

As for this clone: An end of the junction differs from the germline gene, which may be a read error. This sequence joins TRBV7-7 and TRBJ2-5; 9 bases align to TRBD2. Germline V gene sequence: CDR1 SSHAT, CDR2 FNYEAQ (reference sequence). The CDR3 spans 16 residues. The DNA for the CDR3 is TGTGCTAGCAGCTTATTGCTAGCGGGGTTCCAAGAGACCCAGTACTTC. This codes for CASSLLLAGFQETQYF.

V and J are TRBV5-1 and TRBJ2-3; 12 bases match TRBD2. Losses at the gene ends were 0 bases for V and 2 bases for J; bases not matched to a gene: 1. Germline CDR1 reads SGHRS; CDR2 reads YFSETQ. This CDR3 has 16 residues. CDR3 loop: CASSLASGGVTDTQYF. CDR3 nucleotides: TGCGCCAGCAGCTTGGCTAGCGGGGGGGTCACAGATACGCAGTATTTT.

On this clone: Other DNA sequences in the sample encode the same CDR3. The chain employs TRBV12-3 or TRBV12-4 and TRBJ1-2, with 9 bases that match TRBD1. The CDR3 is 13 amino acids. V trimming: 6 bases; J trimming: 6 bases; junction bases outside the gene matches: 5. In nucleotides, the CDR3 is TGTGCCAGCAGAAACACAGGGGGCAATGGCTACACCTTC. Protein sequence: CASRNTGGNGYTF.

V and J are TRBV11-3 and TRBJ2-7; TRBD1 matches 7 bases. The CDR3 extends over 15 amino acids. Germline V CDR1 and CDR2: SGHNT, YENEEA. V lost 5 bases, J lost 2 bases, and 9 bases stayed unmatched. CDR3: CASSPIGQAPYEQYF. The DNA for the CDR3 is TGTGCCAGCAGCCCGATTGGACAGGCCCCCTACGAGCAGTACTTC.

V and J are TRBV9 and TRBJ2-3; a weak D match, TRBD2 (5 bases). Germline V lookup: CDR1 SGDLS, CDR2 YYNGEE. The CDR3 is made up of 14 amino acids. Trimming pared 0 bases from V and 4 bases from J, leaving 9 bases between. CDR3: CASSVELGADTQYF. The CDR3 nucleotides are TGTGCCAGCAGCGTAGAGCTGGGAGCAGATACGCAGTATTTT.

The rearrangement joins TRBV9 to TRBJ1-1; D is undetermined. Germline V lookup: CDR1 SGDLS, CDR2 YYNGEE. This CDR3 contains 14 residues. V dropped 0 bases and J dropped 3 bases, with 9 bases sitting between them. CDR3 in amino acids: CASSVESEDTEAFF. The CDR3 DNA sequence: TGTGCCAGCAGCGTAGAGTCAGAAGACACTGAAGCTTTCTTT.

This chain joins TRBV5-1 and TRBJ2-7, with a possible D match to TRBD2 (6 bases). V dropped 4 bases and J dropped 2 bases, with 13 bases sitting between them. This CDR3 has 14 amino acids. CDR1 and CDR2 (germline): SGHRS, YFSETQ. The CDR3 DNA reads TGCGCCAGCAGCGGAGCGGGCACAACCTACGAGCAGTACTTC. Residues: CASSGAGTTYEQYF. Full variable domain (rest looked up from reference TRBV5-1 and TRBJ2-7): KAGVTQTPRYLIKTRGQQVTLSCSPISGHRSVSWYQQTPGQGLQFLFEYFSETQRNKGNFPGRFSGRQFSNSRSEMNVSTLELGDSALYLCASSGAGTTYEQYFGPGTRLTVT.

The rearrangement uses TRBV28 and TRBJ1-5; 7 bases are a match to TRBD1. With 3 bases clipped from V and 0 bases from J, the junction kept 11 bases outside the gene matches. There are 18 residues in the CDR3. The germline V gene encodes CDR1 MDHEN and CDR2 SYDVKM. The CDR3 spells CASSFSKGDSYSNQPQHF. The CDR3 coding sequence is TGTGCCAGCAGTTTCTCCAAGGGGGACAGCTATAGCAATCAGCCCCAGCATTTT.

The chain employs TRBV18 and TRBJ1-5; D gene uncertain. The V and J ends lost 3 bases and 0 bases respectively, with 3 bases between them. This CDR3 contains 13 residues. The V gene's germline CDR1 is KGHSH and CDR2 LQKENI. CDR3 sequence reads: CASSPYSNQPQHF. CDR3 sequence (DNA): TGTGCCAGCTCACCCTATAGCAATCAGCCCCAGCATTTT.

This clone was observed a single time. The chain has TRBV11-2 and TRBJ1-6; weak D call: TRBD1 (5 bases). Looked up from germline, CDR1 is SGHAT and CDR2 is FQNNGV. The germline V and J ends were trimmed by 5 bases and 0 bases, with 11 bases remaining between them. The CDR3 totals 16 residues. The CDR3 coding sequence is TGTGCCAGCAGCCTCCGACAGAGCTCCTATAATTCACCCCTCCACTTT. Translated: CASSLRQSSYNSPLHF.

CDR3 nucleotides: TGTGCCATCAAGAGATCCGGGACTGAAATAGAGACCCAGTACTTC. It codes for CAIKRSGTEIETQYF. This chain links TRBV10-3 with TRBJ2-5; TRBD2 is a possible D gene (6 bases). Germline loops: CDR1 ENHRY, CDR2 SYGVKD. V shed 7 bases and J shed 4 bases, with 19 bases lying between them. This CDR3 comprises 15 residues.

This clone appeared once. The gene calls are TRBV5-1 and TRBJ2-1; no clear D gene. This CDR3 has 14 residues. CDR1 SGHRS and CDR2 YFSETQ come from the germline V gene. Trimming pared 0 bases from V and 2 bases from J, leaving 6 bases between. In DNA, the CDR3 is TGCGCCAGCAGCTTGGGCCAGACCTACAATGAGCAGTTCTTC. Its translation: CASSLGQTYNEQFF.

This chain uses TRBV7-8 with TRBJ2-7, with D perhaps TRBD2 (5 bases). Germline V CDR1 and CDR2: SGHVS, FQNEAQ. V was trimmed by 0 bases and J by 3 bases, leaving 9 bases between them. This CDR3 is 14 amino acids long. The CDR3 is CASSLARERYEQYF. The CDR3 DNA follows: TGTGCCAGCAGCTTAGCCCGGGAACGCTACGAGCAGTACTTC.

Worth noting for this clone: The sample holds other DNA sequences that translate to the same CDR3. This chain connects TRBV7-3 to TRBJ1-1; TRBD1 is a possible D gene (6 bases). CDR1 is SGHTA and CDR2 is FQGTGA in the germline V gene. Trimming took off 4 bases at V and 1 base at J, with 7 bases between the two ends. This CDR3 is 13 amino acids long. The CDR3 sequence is CASSSDRNTEAFF. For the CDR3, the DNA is TGTGCCAGCAGCTCGGACAGGAACACTGAAGCTTTCTTT.

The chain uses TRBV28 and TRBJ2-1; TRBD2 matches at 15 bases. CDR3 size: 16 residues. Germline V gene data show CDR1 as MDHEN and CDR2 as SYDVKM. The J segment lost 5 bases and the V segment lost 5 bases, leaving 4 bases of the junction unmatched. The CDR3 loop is CASSLWTSGRDNEQFF. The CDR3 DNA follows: TGTGCCAGCAGTCTTTGGACTAGCGGGAGGGACAATGAGCAGTTCTTC.

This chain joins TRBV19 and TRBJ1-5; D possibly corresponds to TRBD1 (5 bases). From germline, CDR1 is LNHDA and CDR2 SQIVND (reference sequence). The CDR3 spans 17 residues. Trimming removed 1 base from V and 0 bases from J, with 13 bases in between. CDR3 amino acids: CASSIGQLSYSNQPQHF. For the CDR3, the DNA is TGTGCCAGTAGTATAGGACAGCTTTCTTATAGCAATCAGCCCCAGCATTTT.

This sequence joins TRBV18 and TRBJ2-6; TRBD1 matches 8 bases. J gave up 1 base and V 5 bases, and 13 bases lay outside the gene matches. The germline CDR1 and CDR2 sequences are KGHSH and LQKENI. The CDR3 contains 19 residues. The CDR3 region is CASSSSPGTGTSGANVLTF. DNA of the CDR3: TGTGCCAGCTCATCGTCCCCCGGGACAGGCACGTCTGGGGCCAACGTCCTGACTTTC.